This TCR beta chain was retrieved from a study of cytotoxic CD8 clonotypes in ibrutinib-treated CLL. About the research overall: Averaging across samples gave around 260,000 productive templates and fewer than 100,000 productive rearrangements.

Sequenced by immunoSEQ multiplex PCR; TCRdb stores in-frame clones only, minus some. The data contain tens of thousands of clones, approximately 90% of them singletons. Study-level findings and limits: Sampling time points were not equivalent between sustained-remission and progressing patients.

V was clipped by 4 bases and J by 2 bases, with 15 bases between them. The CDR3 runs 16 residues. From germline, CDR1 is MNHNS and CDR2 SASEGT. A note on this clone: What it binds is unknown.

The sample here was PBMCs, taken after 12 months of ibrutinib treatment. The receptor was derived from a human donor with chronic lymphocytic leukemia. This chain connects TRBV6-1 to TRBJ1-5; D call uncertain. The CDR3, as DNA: TGTGCCAGCAGTGGAAGTATATCCACGGGCAATCAGCCCCAGCATTTT. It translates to CASSGSISTGNQPQHF.